This T cell receptor (beta chain) was sequenced in a study of T cell responses to AZD1222 COVID-19 vaccine. Study-level results: Targets within unmutated variant regions were reportedly found for nearly half of spike-specific TCRs. Spike-spanning, vaccine-associated CD4 TCRs were dominant at 160-218 and 743-854. Increases in Spike-specific TCR breadth and depth were seen after two AZD1222 doses.

A note on this clone: The antigen is unknown.

Germline V gene sequence: CDR1 SEHNR, CDR2 FQNEAQ (reference sequence). The CDR3 covers 12 residues. With V trimmed by 6 bases and J by 8 bases, 6 bases remained unmatched. Sequencing used immunoSEQ multiplex PCR; TCRdb keeps in-frame clones, though not all of them. The sample records around 70,000 clones, about 80% being singletons. The sequence derives from an adult in good health. The chain employs TRBV7-9 and TRBJ1-2; 7 bases agree with TRBD1. The specimen comprised peripheral blood, sampled on day 0 of AZD1222 vaccination. CDR3 protein: CASRLDRAGYTF. The CDR3 nucleotides read TGTGCCAGCAGACTCGACAGGGCCGGCTACACCTTC.